The 20 T cell receptor beta chains presented below share a single source sample, sequenced in a study of cytomegalovirus exposure and HLA in healthy donors. The PCR made use of 60 Vbeta and 13 Jbeta primers. Here immunoSEQ multiplex PCR was the method, and the copy in TCRdb shows in-frame clones only, minus some. The table includes under 300,000 clones, 80% to 90% detected once. Sequencing was done on a sample of PBMCs. The receptors shown here come from a man between 40 and 49 years old in good health and CMV-seropositive.

The chain is built from TRBV4-2 and TRBJ2-1; 13 bases match TRBD2. Germline lookup yields CDR1 LGHNA and CDR2 YNFKEQ. The length of the CDR3 is 16 residues. The J segment lost 5 bases and the V segment lost 2 bases, leaving 3 bases of the junction unmatched. The CDR3 DNA reads TGTGCCAGCAGCCAACTACTAGCGGGAGGGCACAATGAGCAGTTCTTC. This codes for CASSQLLAGGHNEQFF.

The J gene is TRBJ1-4, the V gene TRBV2; maybe TRBD1 (6 bases). Deletions cut 7 bases from V and 5 bases from J, with 14 bases between. Germline lookup yields CDR1 SNHLY and CDR2 FYNNEI. CDR3 size: 14 residues. The CDR3 DNA reads as TGTGCCAGCACCGTTCCCGGACAGAATGAAAAACTGTTTTTT. This translates into CASTVPGQNEKLFF.

The CDR3 here is CASGDSGTAYEQYF. CDR3 sequence (DNA): TGTGCCAGCGGGGATAGCGGGACCGCCTACGAGCAGTACTTC. The rearrangement uses TRBV10-3 and TRBJ2-5, with 8 bases matching TRBD2. TRBJ2-7 explains the end of the DNA better; the J call may be wrong. CDR3 length: 14 residues. The germline V gene encodes CDR1 ENHRY and CDR2 SYGVKD.

This sequence joins TRBV6-6 and TRBJ2-7, with 12 bases identical to TRBD2. The CDR3 sequence is 16 residues long. Germline lookup yields CDR1 MNHNY and CDR2 SVGAGI (reference sequence). The V segment lost 4 bases and the J segment 6 bases; nucleotides outside the gene matches: 10. DNA for the CDR3: TGTGCCAGCAGTTCCAGACTAGCGGGAGTAGGTAGCGAGCAGTACTTC. Amino acids: CASSSRLAGVGSEQYF.

The V call is TRBV28, the J call TRBJ1-4, with D maybe TRBD1 (5 bases). V was trimmed by 1 base and J by 4 bases, leaving 10 bases between them. Germline CDR1 reads MDHEN; CDR2 reads SYDVKM. The CDR3 runs 15 residues. The CDR3 DNA reads TGTGCCAGCAGTTTATTTAGGGGTTTTAATGAAAAACTGTTTTTT. Translation gives CASSLFRGFNEKLFF.

The chain couples TRBV2 to TRBJ1-1, with a tentative D call TRBD1 (5 bases). The length of the CDR3 is 13 residues. With 6 bases removed from V and 0 bases from J, the gap between germline ends came to 8 bases. Per germline, CDR1 SNHLY and CDR2 FYNNEI. This chain's CDR3 is CASRRQLNTEAFF. The CDR3 region has the DNA TGTGCCAGCAGGAGACAGTTGAACACTGAAGCTTTCTTT.

This clone was detected only once. The rearrangement links TRBV6-1 to TRBJ2-3; D is undetermined. Trimming removed 4 bases from V and 0 bases from J, with 11 bases in between. The CDR3 spans 15 residues. Germline V gene sequence: CDR1 MNHNS, CDR2 SASEGT. CDR3 residues: CASSGLTPSTDTQYF. In DNA, the CDR3 is TGTGCCAGCAGTGGCCTGACACCTAGCACAGATACGCAGTATTTT.

This chain links TRBV28 with TRBJ1-2; D not certain. Germline V gene lookup returns CDR1 MDHEN and CDR2 SYDVKM. This CDR3 contains 13 residues. V was pared by 5 bases and J by 2 bases, with 9 bases between. This CDR3 is CASSPAVNYGYTF. The CDR3 DNA reads TGTGCCAGCAGTCCAGCGGTCAACTATGGCTACACCTTC.

The chain employs TRBV27 and TRBJ2-7, with 7 bases aligning to TRBD1. CDR1 and CDR2 from the germline V gene are MNHEY and SMNVEV (reference sequence). V trimming: 7 bases; J trimming: 2 bases; junction bases outside the gene matches: 8. This CDR3 spans 14 amino acids. The CDR3 sequence: CASTSLTGTYEQYF. The DNA of the CDR3 is TGTGCCAGCACCTCTCTGACAGGGACCTACGAGCAGTACTTC.

Only a few counts were recorded for this clone. This chain uses TRBV28 with TRBJ1-1; D not resolved. Germline V gene lookup returns CDR1 MDHEN and CDR2 SYDVKM. This CDR3 spans 14 amino acids. Trimming removed 7 bases at V and 0 bases at J, with 12 bases between. The CDR3 sequence: CASTTGGLNTEAFF. CDR3 coding DNA: TGTGCCAGCACGACTGGAGGGCTGAACACTGAAGCTTTCTTT.

V gene TRBV25-1 combines with J gene TRBJ2-3, with 11 bases matching TRBD2. Germline CDR1 and CDR2: MGHDK and SYGVNS. The CDR3 has 16 amino acids. J lost 3 bases, V lost 1 base, and 3 bases had no gene match. CDR3 residues: CASSEFLAGGTDTQYF. The CDR3 nucleotides are TGTGCCAGCAGTGAATTTCTAGCGGGAGGTACAGATACGCAGTATTTT.

The chain recombines TRBV11-2 with TRBJ2-7, with 11 bases aligning to TRBD1. Trimming removed 0 bases from V and 3 bases from J; junction bases left unmatched: 4. The CDR3 totals 16 residues. Germline values: CDR1 SGHAT, CDR2 FQNNGV. The DNA for the CDR3 is TGTGCCAGCAGCTTAGATCCGGGGACAGGGGGCTACGAGCAGTACTTC. Protein: CASSLDPGTGGYEQYF.

V is TRBV11-2 and J is TRBJ1-1, with TRBD1 matching over 9 bases. V shed 5 bases, J shed 1 base, and the junction held 5 bases outside the gene matches. CDR3 length equals 15 residues. CDR1 and CDR2 from the germline V gene are SGHAT and FQNNGV. CDR3 coding DNA: TGTGCCAGCAGCCCAGGGACAGGGCCGAACACTGAAGCTTTCTTT. Translating it yields CASSPGTGPNTEAFF.

The chain uses TRBV7-9 and TRBJ1-2; D may be TRBD1 (5 bases). Germline V gene sequence: CDR1 SEHNR, CDR2 FQNEAQ (reference sequence). This CDR3 spans 15 amino acids. V lost 2 bases and J lost 3, with 13 bases in between. The CDR3 DNA follows: TGTGCCAGCAGCTTACTCCCAGGGAGGGACTATGGCTACACCTTC. Translation: CASSLLPGRDYGYTF. The full variable domain, with the rest looked up from reference TRBV7-9 and TRBJ1-2, is DTGVSQNPRHKITKRGQNVTFRCDPISEHNRLYWYRQTLGQGPEFLTYFQNEAQLEKSRLLSDRFSAERPKGSFSTLEIQRTEQGDSAMYLCASSLLPGRDYGYTFGSGTRLTVV.

The V gene is TRBV29-1, the J gene TRBJ2-1, with TRBD2 matching over 15 bases. The trim removed 7 bases at V and 9 bases at J, leaving 4 bases unmatched. Per germline, CDR1 SQVTM and CDR2 ANQGSEA. The CDR3 totals 13 residues. The CDR3 bases are TGCAGCGCCGGACTAGCGGGAGGGATTGAGCAGTTCTTC. Translated, it gives CSAGLAGGIEQFF.

This clone was found a few times. The chain employs TRBV7-9 and TRBJ2-1; D gene ambiguous. In germline, CDR1 is SEHNR, CDR2 FQNEAQ (reference sequence). Deletions cut 5 bases from V and 0 bases from J, with 14 bases between. The length of the CDR3 is 16 residues. CDR3 sequence reads: CASSPRAPSSYNEQFF. CDR3 nucleotides: TGTGCCAGCAGCCCCCGAGCGCCCAGCTCCTACAATGAGCAGTTCTTC.

The J gene is TRBJ2-2, the V gene TRBV4-3, with 15 bases identical to TRBD2. The CDR3 covers 19 residues. Germline CDR1 and CDR2: LGHNA and YSLEER. After removal of 2 bases from V and 4 bases from J, the junction contained 8 bases not matched to a gene. The CDR3: CASSQLGLAGGPGTGELFF. DNA of the CDR3: TGCGCCAGCAGCCAACTAGGACTAGCGGGAGGGCCAGGCACCGGGGAGCTGTTTTTT.

The chain joins TRBV7-3 to TRBJ2-3, with 9 bases that match TRBD2. The germline CDR1 and CDR2 sequences are SGHTA and FQGTGA. The CDR3 is 16 amino acids. V lost 5 bases, J lost 4 bases, and 10 bases stayed unmatched. The CDR3 DNA sequence: TGTGCCAGCAGCCTCCATAGCGGGAGAGAATCAGATACGCAGTATTTT. Protein product: CASSLHSGRESDTQYF.

The V call is TRBV7-9, the J call TRBJ2-1; D perhaps matches TRBD2 (6 bases). The V gene's germline CDR1 is SEHNR and CDR2 FQNEAQ (reference sequence). CDR3 length: 16 amino acids. V gave up 5 bases and J gave up 5 bases, with 19 bases separating them. The CDR3: CASSATRRESHNEQFF. The CDR3 region has the DNA TGTGCCAGCAGCGCGACTAGGAGAGAGAGCCACAATGAGCAGTTCTTC.

J is TRBJ2-7 and V is TRBV6-1; 8 nucleotides agree with TRBD2. The V segment lost 4 bases and the J segment 5 bases; nucleotides outside the gene matches: 7. The CDR3 runs 14 residues. Germline loops: CDR1 MNHNS, CDR2 SASEGT. The CDR3 region is CASSVGSGIDEQYF. DNA for the CDR3: TGTGCCAGCAGTGTCGGTAGCGGGATCGACGAGCAGTACTTC.